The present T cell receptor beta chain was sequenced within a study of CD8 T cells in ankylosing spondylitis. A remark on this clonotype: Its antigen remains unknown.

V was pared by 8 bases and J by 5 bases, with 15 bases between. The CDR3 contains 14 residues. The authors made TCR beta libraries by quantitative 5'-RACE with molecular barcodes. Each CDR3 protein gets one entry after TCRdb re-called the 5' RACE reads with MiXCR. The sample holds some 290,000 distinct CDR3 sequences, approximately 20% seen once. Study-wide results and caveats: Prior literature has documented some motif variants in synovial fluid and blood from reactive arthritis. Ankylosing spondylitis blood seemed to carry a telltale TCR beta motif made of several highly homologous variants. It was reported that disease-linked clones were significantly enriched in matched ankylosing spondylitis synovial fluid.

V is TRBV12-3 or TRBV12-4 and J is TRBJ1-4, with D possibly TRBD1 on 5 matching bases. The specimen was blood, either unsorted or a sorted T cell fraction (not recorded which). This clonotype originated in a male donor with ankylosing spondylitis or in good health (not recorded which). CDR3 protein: CASAWWGKNEKLFF. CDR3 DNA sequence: TGTGCCAGCGCCTGGTGGGGGAAGAATGAAAAACTGTTTTTT.